Listed below are T cell receptor beta chains from one sample, sequenced in a study of T cells in Graves' hyperthyroidism and ophthalmopathy. Each CDR3 protein gets one entry after TCRdb re-called the multiplex PCR reads with MiXCR. In the table there are a few hundred thousand distinct CDR3 sequences, under 15% of which are singletons. Material for sequencing was blood. The receptors derive from a woman in her thirties with Graves' hyperthyroidism. CDR3s include the opening cysteine and the closing phenylalanine or tryptophan. Fields, in order: CDR3 DNA, CDR3 protein, D gene, clone size, V gene, J gene. D genes are given only for firm matches. Part of the rows lack a size; the others show once, few, many or a class for expanded clones.

DNA: TGTGCCAGCAGCAAGGGACTAGCGGAAATCTCCTACGAGCAGTACTTC
CDR3: CASSKGLAEISYEQYF
D: TRBD2
size: -
V: TRBV12-3/TRBV12-4
J: TRBJ2-7

DNA: TGTGCCATCAGTGAGAAAGGGGCAGGCAGCACCGGGGAGCTGTTTTTT
CDR3: CAISEKGAGSTGELFF
D: -
size: many
V: TRBV10-3
J: TRBJ2-2

DNA: TGCGCCAGCAGCCGGGGGACTAGCGGGGGCTACCCCTACAATGAGCAGTTCTTC
CDR3: CASSRGTSGGYPYNEQFF
D: TRBD2
size: -
V: TRBV5-1
J: TRBJ2-1

DNA: TGTGCTAGTGGTTTATCCGGGGGCACTGAAGCTTTCTTT
CDR3: CASGLSGGTEAFF
D: -
size: many
V: TRBV12-5
J: TRBJ1-1

DNA: TGCAGTGCGCAGACAGGGGGCGGCAATCAGCCCCAGCATTTT
CDR3: CSAQTGGGNQPQHF
D: TRBD1
size: few
V: TRBV20-1
J: TRBJ1-5

DNA: TGTGCCAGCAGCCAGCAGGCTAATCAGCCCCAGCATTTT
CDR3: CASSQQANQPQHF
D: -
size: many
V: TRBV16
J: TRBJ1-5

DNA: TGCAGTGCCGGGACAGGGAAGGACGAGCAGTTCTTC
CDR3: CSAGTGKDEQFF
D: TRBD1
size: -
V: TRBV20-1
J: TRBJ2-1

DNA: TGCGCCAGCAGCTTTAGCGGGAGGGCCTCAGAGACCCAGTACTTC
CDR3: CASSFSGRASETQYF
D: TRBD2
size: -
V: TRBV5-1
J: TRBJ2-5

DNA: TGTGCCAGCTCACCCGTGACAGCCTCCTACGAGCAGTACTTC
CDR3: CASSPVTASYEQYF
D: -
size: -
V: TRBV18
J: TRBJ2-7

DNA: TGTGCCACCAGTGATTCAACCGGGACAGGGGCTCTGGGGCCCTCCTACGAGCAGTACTTC
CDR3: CATSDSTGTGALGPSYEQYF
D: TRBD1
size: many
V: TRBV24-1
J: TRBJ2-7

DNA: TGCAGTGCTAGAGGGGGGGGGACAGGACATCAGCCCCAGCATTTT
CDR3: CSARGGGTGHQPQHF
D: TRBD1
size: many
V: TRBV20-1
J: TRBJ1-5

DNA: TGTGCCAGCAGCCCCCGGACAGGGCTCAGCAATCAGCCCCAGCATTTT
CDR3: CASSPRTGLSNQPQHF
D: TRBD1
size: many
V: TRBV7-2
J: TRBJ1-5

DNA: TGTGCCACCAGCCCCCTAGGCGGGAATCAAGACAATGAGCAGTTCTTC
CDR3: CATSPLGGNQDNEQFF
D: -
size: -
V: TRBV24-1
J: TRBJ2-1

DNA: TGTGCCAGCTCACCACCGTCGAGCGGGAGGCGAACAGATACGCAGTATTTT
CDR3: CASSPPSSGRRTDTQYF
D: TRBD2
size: few
V: TRBV18
J: TRBJ2-3

DNA: TGCAGTGCTATAAGGACTAGCGGGAGGTACGAGCAGTACTTC
CDR3: CSAIRTSGRYEQYF
D: TRBD2
size: few
V: TRBV20-1
J: TRBJ2-7

DNA: TGTGCCAGCAGTTTCCCTAGCGGGAGGGATGGGAACATTCAGTACTTC
CDR3: CASSFPSGRDGNIQYF
D: TRBD2
size: many
V: TRBV28
J: TRBJ2-4

DNA: TGTGCCAGCAGCCCCAGAAGCCACTCCTACGAGCAGTACTTC
CDR3: CASSPRSHSYEQYF
D: -
size: many
V: TRBV28
J: TRBJ2-7

DNA: TGCAGTGTCCCTACTAGCGGGAGACAAGAGACCCAGTACTTC
CDR3: CSVPTSGRQETQYF
D: TRBD2
size: few
V: TRBV20-1
J: TRBJ2-5

DNA: TGCAGTGCTGGGCGACCCAATCAGCCCCAGCATTTT
CDR3: CSAGRPNQPQHF
D: -
size: few
V: TRBV20-1
J: TRBJ1-5

DNA: TGTGCCTGGAGTGTCGGGGGTGGCCTTATAGAGCAGTACTTC
CDR3: CAWSVGGGLIEQYF
D: -
size: -
V: TRBV30
J: TRBJ2-7